This TCR beta chain comes out of a study of response to subunit inactivated influenza vaccine. Study outcomes and limitations: Each seasonal flu vaccination may recruit only limited new T cells, authors suggested.

In this sample, this clonotype turned up a few times. The antigen is undetermined. Each CDR3 protein is one row after TCRdb ran MiXCR on the RT-PCR reads. Of around 480,000 distinct CDR3 sequences listed, 15% to 20% are singletons. Per the germline V gene, CDR1 is SEHNR and CDR2 is FQNEAQ (reference sequence). CDR3 length equals 13 residues. Trimming took off 3 bases at V and 7 bases at J, with 13 bases between the two ends. The sample was CD4+ T cells sorted from PBMCs, taken less than 25 months after vaccination. The V gene is TRBV7-9, the J gene TRBJ2-7; a possible D gene is TRBD2 (6 bases). The sequence was collected from a man aged 50-75 years who received an inactivated influenza vaccine. CDR3 coding DNA: TGTGCCAGCAGCTTTCCGGGAGCTGGGGAGCAGTACTTC. It is translated as CASSFPGAGEQYF.